The T cell receptor (beta chain) described here comes from a study of Ad26.COV2.S vaccination and SARS-CoV-2 variants (dated by TCRdb to the early 2020s). With respect to the entire study: Donors in the vaccine arm were drawn from COV1001, a phase I-IIa trial of Ad26.COV2.S in healthy adults that was multicentre, randomized, double-blind and placebo-controlled. Ad26.COV2.S was administered intramuscularly at a dose of 5x10^10 or 1x10^11 viral particles, either as one shot or as two shots given 56 days apart. Sequencing of the TCRbeta repertoire served to evaluate the specificity and breadth of SARS-CoV-2-reactive T cell receptors following Ad26.COV2.S vaccination. A total of 32 samples were included in the TCR-sequenced set, comprising about 20 Ad26.COV2.S vaccine recipients, 5 placebo recipients and 8 SARS-CoV-2 convalescent individuals. Participants in the trial were split at random into five groups of five each, receiving low-dose or high-dose Ad26.COV2.S once or twice, or else placebo on both occasions. Throughout the experiments and outcome assessment, investigators stayed blinded to trial group allocation. Points the paper makes about the study in general: The study was not powered for comparison of responses between vaccine doses or regimens. Compared with placebo recipients, Ad26.COV2.S recipients showed higher spike-specific TCR breadth (P = 0.0014). The authors noted that total T cell responses may have been underestimated by the TCR breadth and depth analyses. After vaccination, substantial breadth of spike-specific CD8+ and CD4+ T cell responses was reported. Non-spike TCR breadth was comparable between vaccine and placebo recipients, consistent with the vaccine containing only spike.

Measured from the cysteine to the phenylalanine, the CDR3 is 13 residues long. Solely the CDR3 DNA is kept, with 39 bases framed from the first base. At the junction V is shortened by 2 bases and J by 7 bases; bases outside the gene matches: 5. For CDR1 and CDR2, the germline V gene (reference sequence) lists GTSNPN and SVGIG. In regard to this clone: Its antigen is still unknown. Base-call qualities are not available, and no considerably larger clone is one nucleotide away.

Per the publication, the treatment or condition label means: approximately 18 received Ad26.COV2.S at low or high dose, single or two shots; five or six received placebo; per-sample allocation not given. Repertoires of vaccine and placebo recipients were sequenced from samples collected on day 63 after the first injection. Cohort 1b enrolled about two dozen adults aged 18-55 years at a single site in Boston, USA, between 29 July and 7 August 2020. As a vaccine, Ad26.COV2.S was a replication-incompetent adenovirus type 26 vector that expressed a prefusion-stabilized SARS-CoV-2 spike protein derived from the original Wuhan strain. TCRbeta CDR3 regions were sequenced with the immunoSEQ Assay. After extraction, genomic DNA underwent amplification by bias-controlled multiplex PCR, followed by high-throughput sequencing. The original methods were these. To quantify the absolute abundance of each unique TCRbeta CDR3 region, sequences were collapsed and filtered. Usable DNA was measured by amplifying reference genes present in all nucleated cells, and TCRbeta template counts were normalized to that usable DNA to estimate T cell fraction. Repertoire TCRs were annotated as SARS-CoV-2-specific when V gene, CDR3 amino acid sequence and J gene were exactly matched to a known reactive TCR set. MIRA supplied the reference SARS-CoV-2 TCR set, which was filtered for enrichment in COVID-19-positive ImmuneCODE repertoires so that public or cross-reactive TCRs were removed. Drawing on the MIRA antigens, annotated TCRs were analysed further at the level of specific ORF or position within ORF. Depth was the summed frequency of annotated unique rearrangements, while breadth was defined as annotated unique rearrangements over total unique productive rearrangements. TCR breadth was compared between groups using two-sided Wilcoxon rank-sum tests. TCRdb limited this immuneACCESS table to in-frame rearrangements with V and J called. A share of clones is missing; checked studies link under half to unresolved V genes, and the rest is unexplained. The V and J calls and clone size were taken over from that table, and D and trimming were inferred from the DNA. The sample contains roughly 700,000 clones, more than 80% of them found a single time. The ten largest clones take up about 1.5% of the sample.

The chain was built from TRBV30 and TRBJ1-5; TRBD1 matches 7 bases in the middle. This specimen was peripheral blood, taken in a trial of Ad26.COV2.S vaccine versus placebo. The receptor's source is a person between 18 and 59 years old who received the Ad26.COV2.S COVID-19 vaccine or a placebo. The bases are TGTGCCTGGAGTTCCACAGGGGACCAGCCCCAGCATTTT. This gives the protein CAWSSTGDQPQHF.